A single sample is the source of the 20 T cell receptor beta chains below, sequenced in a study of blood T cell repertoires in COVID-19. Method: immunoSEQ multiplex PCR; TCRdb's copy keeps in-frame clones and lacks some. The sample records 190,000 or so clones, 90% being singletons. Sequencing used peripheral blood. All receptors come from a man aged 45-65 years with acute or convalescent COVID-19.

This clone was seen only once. CDR3 nucleotides: TGTGCCAGTAGTGCAGGGGCTAGCGGGAGGAATGAGCAGTTCTTC. Its protein is CASSAGASGRNEQFF. The gene calls are TRBV19 and TRBJ2-1, with 11 bases identical to TRBD2. Germline values: CDR1 LNHDA, CDR2 SQIVND (reference sequence). There are 15 residues in the CDR3. With 5 bases clipped from V and 7 bases from J, the junction kept 7 bases outside the gene matches. Drawing the rest from reference TRBV19 and TRBJ2-1, the complete variable domain is DGGITQSPKYLFRKEGQNVTLSCEQNLNHDAMYWYRQDPGQGLRLIYYSQIVNDFQKGDIAEGYSVSREKKESFPLTVTSAQKNPTAFYLCASSAGASGRNEQFFGPGTRLTVL.

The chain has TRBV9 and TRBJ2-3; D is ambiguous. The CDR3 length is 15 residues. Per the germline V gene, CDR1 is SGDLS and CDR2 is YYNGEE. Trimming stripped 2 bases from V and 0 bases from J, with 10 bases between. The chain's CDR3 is CASSVRVGSTDTQYF. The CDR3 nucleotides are TGTGCCAGCAGCGTCCGCGTCGGTAGCACAGATACGCAGTATTTT.

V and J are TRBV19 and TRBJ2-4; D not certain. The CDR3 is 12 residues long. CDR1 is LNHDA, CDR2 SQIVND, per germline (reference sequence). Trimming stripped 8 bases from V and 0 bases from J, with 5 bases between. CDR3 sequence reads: CASWAAKNIQYF. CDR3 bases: TGTGCCAGTTGGGCAGCCAAAAACATTCAGTACTTC.

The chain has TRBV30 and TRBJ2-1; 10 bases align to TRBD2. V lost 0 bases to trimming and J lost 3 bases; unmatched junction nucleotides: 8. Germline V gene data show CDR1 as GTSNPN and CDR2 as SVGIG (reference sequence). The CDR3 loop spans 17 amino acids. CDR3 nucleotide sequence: TGTGCCTGGAGTGTACAGGCTAGCGGGAGATACTACAATGAGCAGTTCTTC. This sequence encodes CAWSVQASGRYYNEQFF.

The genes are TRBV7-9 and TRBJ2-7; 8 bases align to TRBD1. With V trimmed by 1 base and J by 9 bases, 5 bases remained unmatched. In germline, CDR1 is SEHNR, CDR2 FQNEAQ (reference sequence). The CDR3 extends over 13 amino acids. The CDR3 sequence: CASSLGQGHGQYF. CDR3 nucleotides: TGTGCCAGCAGCTTAGGACAGGGGCACGGGCAGTACTTC.

The CDR3 DNA sequence: TGTGCCAGCAGCTCAGTGGGACTAGCGGGAGGACCAAAGACCCAGTACTTC. This encodes CASSSVGLAGGPKTQYF. The rearrangement uses TRBV7-2 and TRBJ2-5; 15 nucleotides line up with TRBD2. Germline V CDR1 and CDR2: SGHTA, FQGNSA. This CDR3 region has 17 residues. After removal of 4 bases from V and 6 bases from J, the junction contained 9 bases not matched to a gene.

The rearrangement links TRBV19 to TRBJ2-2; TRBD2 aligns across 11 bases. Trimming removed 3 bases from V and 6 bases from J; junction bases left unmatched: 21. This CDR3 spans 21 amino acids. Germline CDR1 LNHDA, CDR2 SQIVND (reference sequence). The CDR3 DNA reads TGTGCCAGTAGTATTTGGGTTAGGATCCTAGCGGGAGGTTTGGACGCCGGGGAGCTGTTTTTT. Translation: CASSIWVRILAGGLDAGELFF. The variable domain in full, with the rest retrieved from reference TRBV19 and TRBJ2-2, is DGGITQSPKYLFRKEGQNVTLSCEQNLNHDAMYWYRQDPGQGLRLIYYSQIVNDFQKGDIAEGYSVSREKKESFPLTVTSAQKNPTAFYLCASSIWVRILAGGLDAGELFFGEGSRLTVL.

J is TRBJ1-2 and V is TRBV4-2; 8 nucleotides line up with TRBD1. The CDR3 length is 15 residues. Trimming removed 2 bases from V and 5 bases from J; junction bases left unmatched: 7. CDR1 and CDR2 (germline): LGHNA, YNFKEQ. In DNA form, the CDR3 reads TGTGCCAGCAGCCAACCGACAGGGGTTGAGTATGGCTACACCTTC. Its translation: CASSQPTGVEYGYTF.

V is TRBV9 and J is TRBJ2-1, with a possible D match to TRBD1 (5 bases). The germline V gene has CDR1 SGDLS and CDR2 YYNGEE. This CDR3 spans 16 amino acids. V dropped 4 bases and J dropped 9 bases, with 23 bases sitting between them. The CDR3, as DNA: TGTGCCAGCAGCCCCTTAGGGGCAGGGTTTAACGGTGAGCAGTTCTTC. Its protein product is CASSPLGAGFNGEQFF.

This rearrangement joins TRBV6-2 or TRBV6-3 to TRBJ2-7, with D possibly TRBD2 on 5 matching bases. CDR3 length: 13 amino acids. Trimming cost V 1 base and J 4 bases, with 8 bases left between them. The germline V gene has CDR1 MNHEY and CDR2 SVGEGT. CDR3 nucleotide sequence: TGTGCCAGCAGTTACTATGGGAGTTACGAGCAGTACGTC. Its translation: CASSYYGSYEQYV.

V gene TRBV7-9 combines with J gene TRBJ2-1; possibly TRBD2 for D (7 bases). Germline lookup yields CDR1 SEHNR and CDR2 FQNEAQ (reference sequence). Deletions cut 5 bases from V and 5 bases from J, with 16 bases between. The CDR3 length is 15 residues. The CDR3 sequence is CASSPKGGLNNEQFF. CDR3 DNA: TGTGCCAGCAGCCCTAAGGGGGGGCTGAACAATGAGCAGTTCTTC.

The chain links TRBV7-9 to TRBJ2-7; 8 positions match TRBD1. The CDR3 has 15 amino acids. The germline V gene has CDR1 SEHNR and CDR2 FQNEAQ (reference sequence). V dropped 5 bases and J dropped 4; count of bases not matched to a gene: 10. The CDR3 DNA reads TGTGCCAGCAGCCCAGGACAGGGAAGGGGTTACGAGCAGTACGTC. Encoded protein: CASSPGQGRGYEQYV.

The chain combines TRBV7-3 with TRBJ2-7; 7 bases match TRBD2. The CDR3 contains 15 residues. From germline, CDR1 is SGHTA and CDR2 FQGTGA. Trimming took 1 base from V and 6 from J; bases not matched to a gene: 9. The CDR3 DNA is TGTGCCAGCAGCTTAATTCCCGGGGGGTCCGCCGAGCAGTACTTC. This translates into CASSLIPGGSAEQYF.

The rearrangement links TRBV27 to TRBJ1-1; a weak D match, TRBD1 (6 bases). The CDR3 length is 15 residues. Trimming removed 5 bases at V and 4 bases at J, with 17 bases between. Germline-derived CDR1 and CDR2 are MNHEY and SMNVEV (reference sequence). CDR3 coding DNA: TGTGCCAGCAGTCCACTTTCAGGGGTAGGCACTGAAGCTTTCTTT. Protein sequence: CASSPLSGVGTEAFF.

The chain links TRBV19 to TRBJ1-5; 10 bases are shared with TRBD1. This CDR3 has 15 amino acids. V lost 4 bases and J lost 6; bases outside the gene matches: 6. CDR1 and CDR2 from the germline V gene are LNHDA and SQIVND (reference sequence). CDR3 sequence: CASSRPGQGGQPQHF. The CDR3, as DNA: TGTGCCAGTAGTAGGCCCGGACAGGGGGGTCAGCCCCAGCATTTT.

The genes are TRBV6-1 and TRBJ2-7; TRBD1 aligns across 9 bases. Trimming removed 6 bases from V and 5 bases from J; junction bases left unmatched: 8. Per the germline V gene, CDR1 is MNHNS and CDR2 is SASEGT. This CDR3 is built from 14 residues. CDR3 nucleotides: TGTGCCAGCAGAAGCGGACAGGGGAAAGACGAGCAGTACGTC. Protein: CASRSGQGKDEQYV.

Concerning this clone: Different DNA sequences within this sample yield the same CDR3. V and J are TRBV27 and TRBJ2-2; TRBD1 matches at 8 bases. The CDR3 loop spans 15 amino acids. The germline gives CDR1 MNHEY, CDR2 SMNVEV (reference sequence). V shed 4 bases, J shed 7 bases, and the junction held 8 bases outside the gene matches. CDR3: CASSSGQGEVGELFF. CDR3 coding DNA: TGTGCCAGCAGTTCCGGACAGGGCGAGGTCGGGGAGCTGTTTTTT.

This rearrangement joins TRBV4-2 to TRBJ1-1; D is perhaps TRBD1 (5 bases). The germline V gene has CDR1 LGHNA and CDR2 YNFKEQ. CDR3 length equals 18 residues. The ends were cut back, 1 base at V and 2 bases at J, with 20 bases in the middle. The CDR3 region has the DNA TGTGCCAGCAGCCAAGGTTGGCCAGGGATTTCGCCCAACACTGAAGCTTTCTTT. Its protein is CASSQGWPGISPNTEAFF.

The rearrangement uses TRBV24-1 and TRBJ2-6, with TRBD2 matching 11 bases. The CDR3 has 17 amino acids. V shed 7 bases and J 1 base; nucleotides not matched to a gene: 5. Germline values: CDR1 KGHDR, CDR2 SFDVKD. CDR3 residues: CATSALAGGSGANVLTF. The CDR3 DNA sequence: TGTGCCACCAGCGCTCTAGCGGGAGGATCTGGGGCCAACGTCCTGACTTTC.

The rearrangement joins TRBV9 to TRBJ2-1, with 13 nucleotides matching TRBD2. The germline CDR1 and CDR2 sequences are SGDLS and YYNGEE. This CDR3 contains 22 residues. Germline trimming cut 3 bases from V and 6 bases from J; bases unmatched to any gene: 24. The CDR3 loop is CASSARSFSGTSGKTPLNEQFF. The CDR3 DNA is TGTGCCAGCAGCGCTAGATCCTTCTCAGGGACTAGCGGGAAGACTCCGCTCAATGAGCAGTTCTTC.